These T cell receptor beta chains were read from a single sample in a study of metastatic and nonmetastatic thyroid tumors. With MiXCR, TCRdb called clones anew from the PCR reads. The sample yields tens of thousands of clones, 15% seen once. The sample consisted of blood. Receptors originate from a male donor with papillary thyroid cancer or a benign thyroid nodule (not recorded which). Some clones in this sample may be carry-over from other donors' samples. CDR3s include the opening cysteine and the closing phenylalanine or tryptophan. A D gene is named only where the DNA matches it firmly. Size values are once, few and many counts, or a class for expanded clones, and some rows have none.

j_call	clone_size	cdr3_length	d_call	v_call	cdr3_aa	cdr3_nt
TRBJ1-3	many	15	NA	TRBV5-1	CASSLEAASGNTIYF	TGCGCCAGCAGCTTGGAAGCAGCCTCTGGAAACACCATATATTTT
TRBJ2-2	many	17	TRBD2	TRBV6-1	CASIGTSGGPGTGELFF	TGTGCCAGCATCGGGACTAGCGGGGGGCCAGGCACCGGGGAGCTGTTTTTT
TRBJ1-2	many	13	NA	TRBV6-1	CASSDWGRGGYTF	TGTGCCAGCAGTGATTGGGGGCGCGGGGGCTACACCTTC
TRBJ2-5	many	14	TRBD1	TRBV7-9	CASSLADREETQYF	TGTGCCAGCAGCTTAGCGGACAGGGAAGAGACCCAGTACTTC
TRBJ1-4	many	13	NA	TRBV20-1	CSATGIYNEKLFF	TGCAGTGCAACAGGAATATATAATGAAAAACTGTTTTTT
TRBJ2-1	many	14	TRBD1	TRBV6-4	CASSADREGSEQFF	TGTGCCAGCAGTGCGGACAGGGAAGGGAGTGAGCAGTTCTTC
TRBJ1-1	many	14	TRBD1	TRBV27	CASSFMMGQSEAFF	TGTGCCAGCAGTTTCATGATGGGACAGAGTGAAGCTTTCTTT
TRBJ1-5	many	14	NA	TRBV2	CASSGMGSNQPQHF	TGTGCCAGCAGTGGGATGGGGTCGAATCAGCCCCAGCATTTT
TRBJ1-2	many	16	NA	TRBV6-5	CASSYSTGATLYGYTF	TGTGCCAGCAGTTACTCCACGGGGGCCACCCTCTATGGCTACACCTTC
TRBJ2-2	medium-sized	14	NA	TRBV19	CASSNWSTTGELFF	TGTGCCAGTAGTAATTGGAGTACCACCGGGGAGCTGTTTTTT
TRBJ1-6	NA	14	NA	TRBV20-1	CSPGSANYNSPLHF	TGCAGTCCTGGGTCAGCGAATTATAATTCACCCCTCCACTTT
TRBJ2-7	medium-sized	15	NA	TRBV12-3/TRBV12-4	CASSYSWARAYEQYF	TGTGCCAGCAGTTACTCTTGGGCTAGGGCCTACGAGCAGTACTTC
TRBJ1-2	many	15	TRBD1	TRBV6-1	CASSTLTGGNYGYTF	TGTGCCAGCAGTACCCTGACAGGGGGGAACTATGGCTACACCTTC
TRBJ1-6	NA	14	TRBD1	TRBV19	CASSTWDRNSPIHF	TGTGCCAGTAGTACATGGGACAGAAATTCACCCATCCACTTT
TRBJ2-7	many	13	NA	TRBV3-1	CASSQVGRALQYF	TGTGCCAGCAGCCAAGTGGGGAGAGCCTTGCAGTACTTC
TRBJ2-7	NA	14	NA	TRBV20-1	CSARARDNSYEQYF	TGCAGTGCTAGAGCACGGGACAACTCCTACGAGCAGTACTTC
TRBJ1-1	medium-sized	14	TRBD1	TRBV11-3	CASSFGTGNTEAFF	TGTGCCAGCAGCTTTGGGACAGGGAACACTGAAGCTTTCTTT
TRBJ1-4	many	14	NA	TRBV4-2	CASRGPKDSEKLFF	TGTGCCAGCAGAGGCCCAAAAGATTCTGAAAAACTGTTTTTT
TRBJ2-3	medium-sized	14	TRBD1	TRBV2	CASTGTGGADTQYF	TGTGCCAGCACCGGGACAGGGGGTGCAGATACGCAGTATTTT
TRBJ1-1	many	15	NA	TRBV7-4	CASSLLGRMNTEAFF	TGTGCCAGCAGCTTATTGGGGCGTATGAACACTGAAGCTTTCTTT
TRBJ2-6	NA	13	NA	TRBV27	CASSFRFYNVLTF	TGTGCCAGCAGTTTTCGTTTTTACAACGTCCTGACTTTC
TRBJ2-3	many	15	NA	TRBV7-7	CASSPGPGPGNTQYF	TGTGCTAGCAGCCCCGGCCCGGGCCCTGGAAATACGCAGTATTTT
TRBJ2-5	NA	13	TRBD1	TRBV11-2	CASSPGQRETQYF	TGTGCCAGCAGCCCGGGACAGCGGGAGACCCAGTACTTC
TRBJ2-2	medium-sized	17	TRBD2	TRBV14	CASSQVWTRGRAGELFF	TGTGCCAGCAGCCAAGTGTGGACCAGAGGGAGGGCCGGGGAGCTGTTTTTT
TRBJ1-2	many	13	NA	TRBV18	CASSPPGLDGYTF	TGTGCCAGCTCACCACCCGGCCTGGATGGCTACACCTTC
TRBJ2-7	medium-sized	13	TRBD1	TRBV5-1	CASSFGTGVEQYF	TGCGCCAGCAGCTTCGGGACAGGGGTCGAGCAGTACTTC
TRBJ2-3	few	15	NA	TRBV28	CASTPPRTNTDTQYF	TGTGCCAGCACCCCCCCTCGGACTAACACAGATACGCAGTATTTT
TRBJ2-3	many	15	NA	TRBV6-1	CASSQVGGGSDTQYF	TGTGCCAGCAGTCAAGTAGGGGGGGGGTCAGATACGCAGTATTTT
TRBJ2-1	NA	17	TRBD1	TRBV12-5	CASGLPPGGQGVSEQFF	TGTGCTAGTGGTTTGCCTCCGGGTGGACAGGGGGTAAGTGAGCAGTTCTTC
TRBJ2-1	many	11	NA	TRBV29-1	CSVPLFNEQFF	TGCAGCGTTCCCCTTTTCAATGAGCAGTTCTTC
TRBJ2-1	many	17	NA	TRBV4-1	CASSRQRQTSSYNEQFF	TGCGCCAGCAGCCGCCAGCGACAGACCAGCTCCTACAATGAGCAGTTCTTC
TRBJ2-5	many	17	TRBD2	TRBV7-2	CASSLGPLAANQETQYF	TGTGCCAGCAGCTTAGGTCCCCTAGCGGCCAACCAAGAGACCCAGTACTTC
TRBJ1-2	NA	14	NA	TRBV19	CASSITGANYGYTF	TGTGCCAGTAGTATTACCGGGGCTAACTATGGCTACACCTTC
TRBJ1-5	NA	16	NA	TRBV5-8	CASSLGAQLSNQPQHF	TGTGCCAGCAGCTTGGGGGCACAACTGAGCAATCAGCCCCAGCATTTT
TRBJ1-1	many	15	TRBD1	TRBV27	CASSYRTGEIGRAFF	TGTGCCAGCAGCTATCGGACAGGGGAGATAGGAAGAGCTTTCTTT
TRBJ2-1	many	16	NA	TRBV4-1	CASSQGGGVAYNEQFF	TGCGCCAGCAGCCAAGGCGGAGGAGTAGCCTACAATGAGCAGTTCTTC
TRBJ1-1	many	12	NA	TRBV6-1	CASSPSATEAFF	TGTGCCAGCAGTCCCAGCGCTACTGAAGCTTTCTTT
TRBJ2-7	many	14	NA	TRBV9	CASSENPEVYEQYF	TGTGCCAGCAGCGAGAACCCCGAGGTCTACGAGCAGTACTTC
TRBJ2-1	few	16	TRBD2	TRBV9	CASSSRTSTIHNEQFF	TGTGCCAGCAGCTCTAGGACTAGCACCATTCACAATGAGCAGTTCTTC
TRBJ1-5	NA	14	NA	TRBV20-1	CSASLDSGPWTQHF	TGCAGTGCTAGCCTGGACAGCGGCCCGTGGACCCAGCATTTT
TRBJ1-1	medium-sized	13	NA	TRBV20-1	CSATDDRNTEAFF	TGCAGTGCAACAGATGACAGGAACACTGAAGCTTTCTTT
TRBJ2-7	NA	16	TRBD2	TRBV7-6	CASSPNYGRSSYEQYF	TGTGCCAGCAGCCCCAATTACGGGAGGAGCTCATACGAGCAGTACTTC
TRBJ1-6	many	13	NA	TRBV13	CASSSTANSPLHF	TGTGCCAGCAGCTCGACAGCGAATTCACCCCTCCACTTT
TRBJ2-3	many	15	NA	TRBV9	CASSATGTNTDTQYF	TGTGCCAGCAGCGCGACCGGGACGAACACAGATACGCAGTATTTT
TRBJ2-5	many	13	NA	TRBV4-2	CASSQDYAETQYF	TGTGCCAGCAGCCAAGATTACGCGGAGACCCAGTACTTC